These 26 T cell receptor beta chains were all obtained from the same sample, sequenced in a study of blood T cell repertoires in COVID-19 (dated by TCRdb to about 2020). The library was prepared using the immunoSEQ multiplex PCR assay. TCRdb limited this immuneACCESS table to in-frame rearrangements with V and J called. A share of clones is missing; checked studies link under half to unresolved V genes, and the rest is unexplained. In this sample the table shows about 240,000 clones, approximately 90% of which occur a single time. The ten biggest clones cover around 9.6% of the sample. Sequenced: peripheral blood. All receptors come from a woman aged 50 to 65 with COVID-19, enrolled during active disease.

The rearrangement joins TRBV5-1 to TRBJ1-2; D perhaps matches TRBD1 (5 bases). The CDR3 is 13 amino acids. Trimming stripped 2 bases from V and 4 bases from J, with 9 bases between. CDR1 SGHRS and CDR2 YFSETQ come from the germline V gene. CDR3 residues: CASSFGGSYGYTF. Written as DNA, the CDR3 is TGCGCCAGCAGCTTTGGGGGGAGCTATGGCTACACCTTC.

The V call is TRBV19, the J call TRBJ2-2; D possibly corresponds to TRBD1 (5 bases). Germline V CDR1 and CDR2: LNHDA, SQIVND (reference sequence). With 4 bases removed from V and 5 bases from J, the gap between germline ends came to 14 bases. This CDR3 spans 15 amino acids. The CDR3 reads CASSTWAGLTGELFF. The CDR3 region has the DNA TGTGCCAGTAGTACTTGGGCAGGGTTGACCGGGGAGCTGTTTTTT.

This sequence joins TRBV15 and TRBJ2-1; 10 positions agree with TRBD1. V lost 1 base, J lost 4 bases, and 4 bases stayed unmatched. Germline V gives CDR1 LNHNV, CDR2 YYDKDF (reference sequence). This CDR3 is 16 amino acids long. This CDR3 is CATSRVGTGVYNEQFF. CDR3 sequence (DNA): TGTGCCACCAGCAGAGTGGGGACAGGGGTTTACAATGAGCAGTTCTTC.

The chain joins TRBV19 to TRBJ2-3; 8 bases are shared with TRBD2. The V gene's germline CDR1 is LNHDA and CDR2 SQIVND (reference sequence). The J segment lost 3 bases and the V segment lost 8 bases, leaving 1 base of the junction unmatched. CDR3 length: 12 amino acids. The CDR3 spells CASRGGTDTQYF. The CDR3 DNA follows: TGTGCCAGTCGGGGGGGAACAGATACGCAGTATTTT.

This clone was seen a few times. The CDR3 DNA reads as TGTGCCAGCAGTATTGGACAGGGGAGCTACACCTTC. It yields the protein CASSIGQGSYTF. The rearrangement joins TRBV25-1 to TRBJ1-2; 9 nucleotides agree with TRBD1. Germline trimming cut 5 bases from V and 9 bases from J; bases unmatched to any gene: 4. This CDR3 has 12 residues. CDR1 MGHDK and CDR2 SYGVNS come from the germline V gene.

This chain connects TRBV9 to TRBJ2-7; 13 bases align to TRBD2. This CDR3 comprises 13 residues. Germline CDR1 and CDR2: SGDLS and YYNGEE. V lost 2 bases to trimming and J lost 7 bases; unmatched junction nucleotides: 0. CDR3 coding DNA: TGTGCCAGCAGCGTGACTAGCGGGGGGGAGCAGTACTTC. It translates to CASSVTSGGEQYF.

This clone was picked up one time. This chain links TRBV5-1 with TRBJ2-3; 13 positions match TRBD2. CDR1 is SGHRS and CDR2 is YFSETQ in the germline V gene. Unmatched junction bases numbered 4, after V lost 3 bases and J lost 6 bases. This CDR3 is 15 amino acids long. The CDR3 DNA is TGCGCCAGCAGCTCGCGGACTAGCGGGGGTGATACGCAGTATTTT. This gives the protein CASSSRTSGGDTQYF.

This clone was counted only a few times. The chain employs TRBV30 and TRBJ2-2, with a weak D call TRBD2 (6 bases). Germline loops: CDR1 GTSNPN, CDR2 SVGIG (reference sequence). The length of the CDR3 is 16 residues. Trimming removed 2 bases from V and 5 bases from J, with 18 bases in between. DNA for the CDR3: TGTGCCTGGAGTCAGGAGGGCCGGAGTTATACCGGGGAGCTGTTTTTT. It specifies CAWSQEGRSYTGELFF. Drawing the rest from reference TRBV30 and TRBJ2-2, the complete variable domain is SQTIHQWPATLVQPVGSPLSLECTVEGTSNPNLYWYRQAAGRGLQLLFYSVGIGQISSEVPQNLSASRPQDRQFILSSKKLLLSDSGFYLCAWSQEGRSYTGELFFGEGSRLTVL.

This clone has more than one count but fewer than ten. The genes are TRBV28 and TRBJ2-1, with 10 bases aligning to TRBD2. This CDR3 comprises 16 residues. Losses at the gene ends were 5 bases for V and 4 bases for J; bases not matched to a gene: 8. Germline V gene lookup returns CDR1 MDHEN and CDR2 SYDVKM. CDR3 in DNA: TGTGCCAGCAGTCCCTATAGCGGGGGGAAATACAATGAGCAGTTCTTC. Translated, it gives CASSPYSGGKYNEQFF.

The chain links TRBV14 to TRBJ1-1, with TRBD1 matching 7 bases. With V trimmed by 4 bases and J by 7 bases, 9 bases remained unmatched. Germline V gives CDR1 SGHDN, CDR2 FVKESK. The CDR3 length is 14 residues. In DNA, the CDR3 is TGTGCCAGCAGCCCGACAGGGAGCAGCCTTGAAGCTTTCTTT. Residues: CASSPTGSSLEAFF. The whole variable domain, filled in from reference TRBV14 and TRBJ1-1, reads EAGVTQFPSHSVIEKGQTVTLRCDPISGHDNLYWYRRVMGKEIKFLLHFVKESKQDESGMPNNRFLAERTGGTYSTLKVQPAELEDSGVYFCASSPTGSSLEAFFGQGTRLTVV.

V usage is TRBV25-1 and J usage is TRBJ2-1; 9 positions match TRBD1. CDR3 length equals 16 residues. The germline V gene encodes CDR1 MGHDK and CDR2 SYGVNS. V lost 2 bases to trimming and J lost 7 bases; unmatched junction nucleotides: 9. The DNA for the CDR3 is TGTGCCAGCAGTGAAGGGACAGGGAAAAGGAGGAATGAGCAGTTCTTC. It yields the protein CASSEGTGKRRNEQFF. Full variable domain (outside the CDR3, taken from reference TRBV25-1 and TRBJ2-1): EADIYQTPRYLVIGTGKKITLECSQTMGHDKMYWYQQDPGMELHLIHYSYGVNSTEKGDLSSESTVSRIRTEHFPLTLESARPSHTSQYLCASSEGTGKRRNEQFFGPGTRLTVL.

The chain joins TRBV7-8 to TRBJ2-7; TRBD1 might be the D (6 bases). V lost 0 bases and J 3 bases, leaving 15 bases between the germline ends. The CDR3 length is 16 residues. Germline CDR1 and CDR2: SGHVS and FQNEAQ. This CDR3 is CASSLAQGTPGYEQYF. The CDR3 region has the DNA TGTGCCAGCAGCTTAGCCCAAGGGACACCGGGCTACGAGCAGTACTTC. The whole variable domain, remainder taken from reference TRBV7-8 and TRBJ2-7, is GAGVSQSPRYKVAKRGQDVALRCDPISGHVSLFWYQQALGQGPEFLTYFQNEAQLDKSGLPSDRFFAERPEGSVSTLKIQRTQQEDSAVYLCASSLAQGTPGYEQYFGPGTRLTVT.

CDR3 in amino acids: CASSQDRNRGLGYTF. The DNA for the CDR3 is TGTGCCAGCAGCCAAGATAGGAACAGGGGGCTTGGCTACACCTTC. The rearrangement links TRBV3-1 (or the pseudogene TRBV3-2) to TRBJ1-2; 9 bases align to TRBD1. The germline V gene has CDR1 LGHDT and CDR2 YNNKEL (reference sequence). J lost 7 bases, V lost 0 bases, and 6 bases had no gene match. The CDR3 totals 15 residues.

This chain uses TRBV6-6 with TRBJ2-2; no firm D call. The CDR3 runs to 13 residues. V lost 4 bases to trimming and J lost 6 bases, with 9 bases between them. In germline, CDR1 is MNHNY, CDR2 SVGAGI (reference sequence). CDR3 nucleotides: TGTGCCAGCAGTTTTACGGTTTCCGGGGAGCTGTTTTTT. Protein product: CASSFTVSGELFF.

The genes are TRBV4-3 and TRBJ1-2; possible D gene TRBD1, 5 bases. Trimming removed 1 base at V and 1 base at J, with 13 bases between. This CDR3 spans 16 amino acids. CDR1 LGHNA and CDR2 YSLEER come from the germline V gene. The CDR3 loop reads CASSQVGGSLNYGYTF. The DNA of the CDR3 is TGCGCCAGCAGCCAAGTCGGGGGTAGCCTTAACTATGGCTACACCTTC.

The V and J genes are TRBV7-2 and TRBJ1-5, with D possibly TRBD1 on 5 matching bases. Trimming removed 2 bases at V and 0 bases at J, with 11 bases between. This CDR3 spans 16 amino acids. Germline CDR1 reads SGHTA; CDR2 reads FQGNSA. Written as DNA, the CDR3 is TGTGCCAGCAGCTTACCTGAGACAGCTAGCAATCAGCCCCAGCATTTT. It translates to CASSLPETASNQPQHF. Supplemented by reference TRBV7-2 and TRBJ1-5, the full variable domain reads GAGVSQSPSNKVTEKGKDVELRCDPISGHTALYWYRQSLGQGLEFLIYFQGNSAPDKSGLPSDRFSAERTGGSVSTLTIQRTQQEDSAVYLCASSLPETASNQPQHFGDGTRLSIL.

This clone has only one observation. This rearrangement joins TRBV21-1 to TRBJ1-5; the table's TRBD1 call for D was not verified on the DNA. TRBV21-1 is termed a pseudogene. The CDR3 contains 17 residues. CDR3 nucleotide sequence: TGTGCCAGCAGCAACGACCGGGACAGCGATAGCAATCAGCCCCAGCATTTT. It encodes CASSNDRDSDSNQPQHF.

Here the CDR3 DNA reads TGTGCCACCAGCAGAGGAGATGAGCAGTTCTTC. Residues: CATSRGDEQFF. The chain is built from TRBV15 and TRBJ2-1, with unresolved D. Germline V gene sequence: CDR1 LNHNV, CDR2 YYDKDF (reference sequence). Trimming shortened V by 1 base and J by 8 bases, and 3 bases separated the two germline ends. The CDR3 runs 11 residues.

The chain carries TRBV5-4 and TRBJ1-4; D might be TRBD1 (5 bases). The CDR3 is 15 amino acids. Per germline, CDR1 SGHNT and CDR2 YYREEE (reference sequence). V was cut by 3 bases and J by 8 bases, with 17 bases left in between. Written as DNA, the CDR3 is TGTGCCAGCAGCTGGGGCCCATCGGCGGGGGAAAAACTGTTTTTT. Translating it yields CASSWGPSAGEKLFF.

The rearrangement joins TRBV5-8 to TRBJ2-1; TRBD1 aligns across 7 bases. This CDR3 has 15 amino acids. Germline V gene lookup returns CDR1 SGHTS and CDR2 YDEGEE. Trimming removed 5 bases from V and 4 bases from J; junction bases left unmatched: 9. Here the CDR3 reads CASSSLGTAYNEQFF. The CDR3, as DNA: TGTGCCAGCAGTTCTCTCGGGACAGCTTACAATGAGCAGTTCTTC.

V and J are TRBV2 and TRBJ2-3; 7 bases align to TRBD2. This CDR3 is built from 13 residues. The germline CDR1 and CDR2 sequences are SNHLY and FYNNEI. Trimming removed 9 bases from V and 3 bases from J; junction bases left unmatched: 6. CDR3 region: CASGRGVTDTQYF. CDR3 DNA sequence: TGTGCCAGTGGCCGGGGGGTAACAGATACGCAGTATTTT.

This chain joins TRBV5-4 and TRBJ2-7, with D perhaps matching TRBD1 (5 bases). CDR1 and CDR2 from the germline V gene are SGHNT and YYREEE (reference sequence). Trimming removed 1 base from V and 7 bases from J, with 12 bases in between. The CDR3 runs to 13 residues. The CDR3 DNA is TGTGCCAGCAGCTTGAGCAGGGTGGGGGAGCAGTACTTC. Translation gives CASSLSRVGEQYF.

This sequence joins TRBV7-6 and TRBJ1-3; 11 bases are shared with TRBD1. The CDR3 has 16 amino acids. Germline CDR1 and CDR2: SGHVS and FNYEAQ. Unmatched junction bases numbered 6, after V lost 5 bases and J lost 3 bases. This CDR3 is CASSPGTGGFGNTIYF. For the CDR3, the DNA is TGTGCCAGCAGCCCTGGGACAGGGGGATTTGGAAACACCATATATTTT.

This clone appeared once. The genes are TRBV7-2 and TRBJ2-5, with TRBD2 matching 8 bases. There are 17 residues in the CDR3. Germline loops: CDR1 SGHTA, CDR2 FQGNSA. Trimming cost V 0 bases and J 1 base; bases outside gene matches: 7. CDR3 amino acids: CASSLAPAGDFQETQYF. CDR3 coding DNA: TGTGCCAGCAGCTTAGCGCCAGCGGGGGATTTCCAAGAGACCCAGTACTTC.

The chain couples TRBV27 to TRBJ2-1; maybe TRBD1 (6 bases). CDR1 MNHEY and CDR2 SMNVEV come from the germline V gene (reference sequence). Trimming took off 2 bases at V and 3 bases at J, with 8 bases between the two ends. The CDR3 is 14 amino acids. The CDR3 DNA follows: TGTGCCAGCAGTTTAGGGGGACACTACAATGAGCAGTTCTTC. This encodes CASSLGGHYNEQFF.

The chain links TRBV6-5 to TRBJ2-3, with D uncertain. Germline V gene data show CDR1 as MNHEY and CDR2 as SVGAGI. The CDR3 spans 14 residues. Between the trimmed V and J ends, which lost 2 bases and 0 bases, there was a span of 6 bases. In DNA form, the CDR3 reads TGTGCCAGCAGTTACGGCCTGAGCACAGATACGCAGTATTTT. Translating it yields CASSYGLSTDTQYF.